The following is a T cell receptor (beta chain) sequence with its context. Antigen unknown. The record originates from a study of T cell repertoires in ileal Crohn's disease. At the level of the study: Surgery for a complication: stricturing in around 60%, penetrating in approximately 40%. Each sample's TCRB immunosequencing used around 0.45 micrograms of biopsy DNA.

Notes on the study in general: Endoscopic recurrence occurred in every patient whose clonality exceeded 26.8%. Compared with CD4 T cells, sorted CD8 cells carried more expanded clones.

Clones were sequenced by immunoSEQ multiplex PCR, and TCRdb holds only the in-frame ones, with some missing. Of 5,000 to 6,000 clones detected, about three quarters appear once; the ten largest clones hold approximately 6.4%. The time point here: proximal margin of the surgical specimen (macroscopically non-inflamed). Germline CDR1 and CDR2: MGHRA and YSYEKL. The CDR3 runs 15 residues. V lost 1 base and J lost 3; bases outside the gene matches: 6. This clonotype originated in an adult with Crohn's disease. Sequences were obtained from ileal tissue. The gene calls are TRBV4-1 and TRBJ2-7; 7 nucleotides agree with TRBD1. The CDR3 coding sequence is TGCGCCAGCAGCCAAGCTCAGGACAGGCGCTACGAGCAGTACTTC. Translating it yields CASSQAQDRRYEQYF.